The rows below give T cell receptor beta chains drawn from one sample of a study of shared clonotypes between healthy human individuals. Produced via immunoSEQ multiplex PCR; TCRdb's table is partial and in-frame only. The table includes 490,000 or so clones, 70% to 80% detected once. Specimen: PBMCs. All receptors derive from a woman aged 35 to 49 in good health. Some clones in this sample may be carry-over from other donors' samples. Each CDR3 is given with its conserved first and last residue. The D gene is left open where the match is weak. Rows may omit the clone size; those that give it use once, few, many or a size class.

clone_size	d_call	j_call	v_call	cdr3_aa	cdr3_nt
.	TRBD2	TRBJ2-7	TRBV11-2	CASSGAGDEQYF	TGTGCCAGCAGCGGAGCGGGAGACGAGCAGTACTTC
few	TRBD1	TRBJ1-1	TRBV19	CASSNRGSQGEAFF	TGTGCCAGTAGTAACAGGGGGTCGCAGGGTGAAGCTTTCTTT
.	TRBD2	TRBJ2-5	TRBV18	CASSPPGLALETQYF	TGTGCCAGCTCACCACCGGGACTAGCGTTGGAGACCCAGTACTTC
.	TRBD2	TRBJ2-7	TRBV4-2	CASSPLQGAGARNEQYF	TGTGCCAGCAGCCCCCTGCAAGGAGCGGGAGCTAGAAACGAGCAGTACTTC
.	.	TRBJ2-7	TRBV14	CASSQEGTSQESYEQYF	TGTGCCAGCAGCCAAGAAGGGACTTCCCAGGAATCCTACGAGCAGTACTTC
few	.	TRBJ1-4	TRBV19	CASSLQGGTNEKLFF	TGTGCCAGTAGTCTACAGGGAGGTACTAATGAAAAACTGTTTTTT
once	.	TRBJ2-7	TRBV19	CASSIEQGVSEQYF	TGTGCCAGTAGTATAGAACAGGGAGTATCCGAGCAGTACTTC
once	TRBD2	TRBJ2-7	TRBV7-9	CASSLTSGKVEQYF	TGTGCCAGCAGCTTGACTAGCGGGAAGGTCGAGCAGTACTTC
.	.	TRBJ2-5	TRBV7-3	CADRLQGRGQETQYF	TGTGCCGACCGCTTACAGGGGAGGGGTCAAGAGACCCAGTACTTC
.	TRBD2	TRBJ2-1	TRBV7-9	CASSSQYASGDSSYNEQFF	TGTGCCAGCAGCTCACAATATGCTAGCGGGGATAGCTCCTACAATGAGCAGTTCTTC
.	.	TRBJ1-6	TRBV25-1	CASRPALTAAPLHF	TGTGCCAGCAGGCCGGCCCTGACCGCGGCACCCCTCCACTTT
.	TRBD1	TRBJ1-1	TRBV28	CASSSGDSMNTEAFF	TGTGCCAGCAGTTCCGGGGACAGCATGAACACTGAAGCTTTCTTT
.	TRBD1	TRBJ2-2	TRBV30	CAWSVGQGENTGELFF	TGTGCCTGGAGTGTGGGACAGGGTGAGAACACCGGGGAGCTGTTTTTT
few	.	TRBJ2-3	TRBV6-1	CASSVSGATDTQYF	TGTGCCAGCAGTGTAAGTGGGGCCACAGATACGCAGTATTTT
.	.	TRBJ2-2	TRBV9	CASSVAVAGELFF	TGTGCCAGCAGCGTAGCGGTCGCCGGGGAGCTGTTTTTT
.	TRBD1	TRBJ1-4	TRBV7-2	CASSRQGAVDEKLFF	TGTGCCAGCAGCCGACAGGGGGCTGTGGATGAAAAACTGTTTTTT
.	.	TRBJ1-4	TRBV9	CASSGRGGPGEKLFF	TGTGCCAGCAGCGGTCGAGGAGGGCCGGGAGAAAAACTGTTTTTT
many	.	TRBJ1-2	TRBV19	CASSTLKEFYGYTF	TGTGCCAGTAGTACCCTGAAGGAATTCTATGGCTACACCTTC
.	.	TRBJ2-7	TRBV10-1	CASSESGTYEQYF	TGCGCCAGCAGTGAGTCGGGGACCTACGAGCAGTACTTC
.	.	TRBJ2-2	TRBV6-1	CASSEALQVLGTGELFF	TGTGCCAGCAGTGAAGCATTACAGGTCCTGGGCACCGGGGAGCTGTTTTTT
.	TRBD2	TRBJ2-1	TRBV5-1	CASSLRPGLAGDNEQFF	TGCGCCAGCAGCTTGAGACCGGGACTAGCGGGAGATAATGAGCAGTTCTTC
.	.	TRBJ2-3	TRBV7-9	CASSLGRSTDTQYF	TGTGCCAGCAGCTTGGGGAGGAGCACAGATACGCAGTATTTT
.	.	TRBJ1-2	TRBV5-1	CASGLDYPGYGYTF	TGCGCCAGCGGATTAGATTACCCAGGCTATGGCTACACCTTC
few	.	TRBJ2-4	TRBV11-2	CASSSIIAASDIQYF	TGTGCCAGCAGCTCCATCATAGCGGCCTCTGACATTCAGTACTTC
.	.	TRBJ1-2	TRBV7-6	CASRPWSKGYTF	TGTGCCAGCAGACCCTGGAGCAAGGGCTACACCTTC
.	.	TRBJ2-7	TRBV28	CASSLSGGATSSYEQYF	TGTGCCAGCAGTTTATCAGGGGGGGCGACGAGCTCCTACGAGCAGTACTTC
.	.	TRBJ1-1	TRBV10-3	CAISESNRERSSTEAFF	TGTGCCATCAGTGAGAGTAACAGGGAGAGGTCGAGTACTGAAGCTTTCTTT
few	TRBD1	TRBJ1-5	TRBV7-2	CASNGQGKGRQPQHF	TGTGCCAGCAACGGACAGGGAAAGGGTCGCCAGCCCCAGCATTTT
.	TRBD1	TRBJ2-7	TRBV5-1	CASSLGTGEDEQYF	TGCGCCAGCAGCTTGGGGACAGGGGAGGACGAGCAGTACTTC
few	.	TRBJ1-2	TRBV10-3	CAISENPGPYGYTF	TGTGCCATCAGTGAAAACCCAGGGCCGTATGGCTACACCTTC
.	TRBD1	TRBJ2-7	TRBV10-3	CAIAGQGAIYEQYF	TGTGCCATCGCCGGACAGGGGGCCATCTACGAGCAGTACTTC
.	TRBD2	TRBJ2-7	TRBV9	CASSVDGRGNEQYF	TGTGCCAGCAGCGTAGACGGGAGGGGCAACGAGCAGTACTTC
few	.	TRBJ2-1	TRBV2	CASRVWSYNEQFF	TGTGCCAGCAGGGTTTGGTCCTACAATGAGCAGTTCTTC
.	TRBD2	TRBJ2-3	TRBV2	CASSLRTSGGDTQYF	TGTGCCAGCAGCCTCCGGACTAGTGGTGGAGATACGCAGTATTTT
.	.	TRBJ1-4	TRBV18	CASSPLRGSNEKLFF	TGTGCCAGCTCACCACTACGGGGATCTAATGAAAAACTGTTTTTT
.	.	TRBJ2-1	TRBV28	CASSLGPDEQFF	TGTGCCAGCAGTTTGGGGCCTGATGAGCAGTTCTTC
.	.	TRBJ2-4	TRBV5-1	CASSLEDSGIDIQYF	TGCGCCAGCAGCTTGGAAGATAGCGGAATAGACATTCAGTACTTC